The text below deals with one TCR beta chain. Repertoires were generated with immunoSEQ multiplex PCR, while TCRdb's copy carries only in-frame clones and drops some. The data hold about 280,000 clones, with approximately 90% observed a single time. This specimen belongs to a study of blood T cell repertoires in COVID-19. The CDR3 extends over 14 amino acids. From germline, CDR1 is MNHEY and CDR2 SMNVEV (reference sequence). The V end was cut by 4 bases, the J end by 0 bases, with 9 bases between. Those who participated ranged in age from roughly 18 to 89 years and resided in around 22 US areas. Participants had their cohort set by participant-reported clinical history. Exposed enrollees had met someone with a PCR-confirmed or clinician-diagnosed COVID-19 case at some point within the 2 weeks before study entry.

This TCR derives from a man aged 35-49 years who had been exposed to COVID-19. The chain couples TRBV27 to TRBJ1-1; possible D gene TRBD1, 6 bases. The sample consisted of PBMCs or T cells enriched from blood (not recorded which). The DNA for the CDR3 is TGTGCCAGCAGTTCCCAGGGGATGAACACTGAAGCTTTCTTT. It yields the protein CASSSQGMNTEAFF.